A single T cell receptor (beta chain) is shown here with its context. This entry belongs to a study of shared clonotypes between healthy human individuals. TCRdb keeps only in-frame clones here, not all; method: immunoSEQ multiplex PCR. The table includes about 1.5 million clones, around 95% detected once. V was clipped by 5 bases and J by 0 bases, with 17 bases between them. The CDR3 runs to 17 residues. The V gene's germline CDR1 is SGHAT and CDR2 FQNNGV. The clonotype was recovered from a young man in good health. Sequencing used naive CD4+ T cells sorted from blood. Subset here: CD45RA+ positively selected. V is TRBV11-2 and J is TRBJ2-1; perhaps D is TRBD1 or TRBD2 (5 bases each). In DNA, the CDR3 is TGTGCCAGCAGCCGCCCTCGGGGCAGTAGCTCCTACAATGAGCAGTTCTTC. Its protein is CASSRPRGSSSYNEQFF.